The 19 T cell receptor beta chains listed next were all sequenced from one sample in a study of identical twins. TCRdb passed the 5' RACE reads through MiXCR, listing each CDR3 protein once. The sample has some 710,000 distinct CDR3 sequences; roughly 6% are singletons. Sequenced sample: naive T cells sorted from blood. Receptors were obtained from a man between 18 and 29 years old in good health.

The chain uses TRBV29-1 and TRBJ2-1; D may correspond to TRBD1 or TRBD2 (5 bases each). Germline V lookup: CDR1 SQVTM, CDR2 ANQGSEA. V was trimmed by 7 bases and J by 12 bases, leaving 19 bases between them. This CDR3 is built from 12 residues. The CDR3 DNA reads as TGCAGCGCTCATGTGGGGGTCGCGGGGCAGTTCTTC. Translating it yields CSAHVGVAGQFF.

In this sample, this clonotype turned up a few times. V gene TRBV20-1 combines with J gene TRBJ2-5; TRBD2 agrees at 9 bases. The CDR3 length is 16 residues. Germline CDR1 is DFQATT and CDR2 is SNEGSKA (reference sequence). Trimming cost V 6 bases and J 5 bases; bases outside gene matches: 16. The CDR3 DNA sequence: TGCAGTGCGACCCCTGGGGCTAGCGGGAAGCTGGAGACCCAGTACTTC. Translating gives CSATPGASGKLETQYF.

This clonotype was found a few times. The genes are TRBV6-5 and TRBJ2-1; the D gene could be TRBD1 or TRBD2 (5 bases each). The V gene's germline CDR1 is MNHEY and CDR2 SVGAGI. The CDR3 loop spans 12 amino acids. Trimming removed 6 bases at V and 7 bases at J, with 10 bases between. The CDR3 sequence is CASRAGANEQFF. CDR3 nucleotides: TGTGCCAGCAGGGCCGGGGCGAATGAGCAGTTCTTC.

This clonotype was detected ten times or more. The rearrangement links TRBV29-1 to TRBJ2-1, with D hard to call. The germline gives CDR1 SQVTM, CDR2 ANQGSEA. Trimming removed 4 bases at V and 8 bases at J, with 6 bases between. The CDR3 consists of 10 residues. CDR3 bases: TGCAGCGTTGGTGCCGATGAGCAGTTCTTC. Amino acids: CSVGADEQFF.

In its sample, this clonotype was seen many times. This sequence joins TRBV5-1 and TRBJ2-1; 8 nucleotides match TRBD2. The CDR3 spans 15 residues. The germline V gene encodes CDR1 SGHRS and CDR2 YFSETQ. V lost 5 bases and J lost 7; bases outside the gene matches: 11. In DNA form, the CDR3 reads TGCGCCAGCAGTAGTAACGGGAGGGCCTCTAATGAGCAGTTCTTC. Translated, it gives CASSSNGRASNEQFF.

This clonotype has at least ten counts. The rearrangement uses TRBV12-3 or TRBV12-4 and TRBJ1-4; D may be TRBD1 (6 bases). This CDR3 has 14 amino acids. Trimming cost V 1 base and J 8 bases, with 11 bases left between them. The CDR3: CASSLGTAKEKLFF. CDR3 nucleotide sequence: TGTGCCAGCAGTTTAGGGACAGCGAAGGAAAAACTGTTTTTT.

This clonotype was recorded many times. The V call is TRBV12-3 or TRBV12-4, the J call TRBJ1-1; a weak D match, TRBD1 (5 bases). The V end was cut by 10 bases, the J end by 0 bases, with 9 bases between. The CDR3 spans 12 residues. CDR3 protein: CATAGMNTEAFF. The CDR3 DNA reads TGTGCCACCGCAGGGATGAACACTGAAGCTTTCTTT.

This clonotype has more than one count but fewer than ten. The chain has TRBV14 and TRBJ1-1; weak D call: TRBD1 (5 bases). V was clipped by 0 bases and J by 6 bases, with 11 bases between them. The CDR3 covers 14 residues. Per the germline V gene, CDR1 is SGHDN and CDR2 is FVKESK. CDR3 DNA: TGTGCCAGCAGCCAAGAGGTGGGGCGGGCTGAAGCTTTCTTT. Translated: CASSQEVGRAEAFF.

V and J are TRBV15 and TRBJ2-1; tentatively, D is TRBD2 (5 bases). V was shortened by 2 bases and J by 0 bases, with 8 bases between the two germline ends. The germline V gene has CDR1 LNHNV and CDR2 YYDKDF (reference sequence). CDR3 length: 15 residues. The CDR3 sequence is CATSRTGSSYNEQFF. The CDR3 DNA sequence: TGTGCCACCAGCAGAACGGGGAGCTCCTACAATGAGCAGTTCTTC.

The chain combines TRBV15 with TRBJ1-2; D unresolved. Germline CDR1 LNHNV, CDR2 YYDKDF (reference sequence). The ends were cut back, 1 base at V and 1 base at J, with 7 bases in the middle. The CDR3 contains 14 residues. CDR3 in amino acids: CATSRAGFNYGYTF. CDR3 DNA: TGTGCCACCAGCAGAGCGGGGTTTAACTATGGCTACACCTTC.

To note about this clonotype: The junction and the germline gene differ at one end; a read error may be behind it. V is TRBV5-1 and J is TRBJ2-3, with TRBD1 identical over 12 bases. The germline CDR1 and CDR2 sequences are SGHRS and YFSETQ. The CDR3 has 14 amino acids. This CDR3 is CASSPGQGADTQNF. The CDR3 DNA is TGCGCCAGCAGCCCGGGACAGGGGGCAGATACGCAGAATTTT.

At least ten counts were recorded for this clonotype. The chain's CDR3 is CASGGIGYTF. The CDR3, as DNA: TGTGCCAGCGGGGGAATTGGCTACACCTTC. The chain links TRBV7-9 to TRBJ1-2; possible D gene TRBD1, 5 bases. CDR1 is SEHNR, CDR2 FQNEAQ, per germline (reference sequence). This CDR3 is 10 amino acids long. V gave up 8 bases and J gave up 7 bases, with 8 bases separating them.

In this sample, this clonotype turned up a few times. The V call is TRBV15, the J call TRBJ2-3, with TRBD2 as a possible D gene (5 bases). Germline CDR1 LNHNV, CDR2 YYDKDF (reference sequence). The V end was cut by 3 bases, the J end by 3 bases, with 22 bases between. The length of the CDR3 is 18 residues. The CDR3 region is CATSSFGEPTPGTDTQYF. The CDR3 DNA reads as TGTGCCACCAGCAGCTTTGGGGAACCGACCCCGGGGACAGATACGCAGTATTTT. The full variable domain, rest sourced from reference TRBV15 and TRBJ2-3, is DAMVIQNPRYQVTQFGKPVTLSCSQTLNHNVMYWYQQKSSQAPKLLFHYYDKDFNNEADTPDNFQSRRPNTSFCFLDIRSPGLGDTAMYLCATSSFGEPTPGTDTQYFGPGTRLTVL.

In this sample, this clonotype turned up many times. This chain links TRBV28 with TRBJ2-3; D perhaps matches TRBD1 (5 bases). V gave up 7 bases and J gave up 1 base, with 12 bases separating them. This CDR3 has 14 residues. CDR1 MDHEN and CDR2 SYDVKM come from the germline V gene. The CDR3 DNA follows: TGTGCCAGCATTGGGGTACAGGGCACAGATACGCAGTATTTT. Protein product: CASIGVQGTDTQYF.

This clonotype was detected many times. The rearrangement uses TRBV24-1 and TRBJ2-2, with 7 bases that match TRBD1. The V gene end was trimmed by 5 bases and the J gene end by 3 bases; junction bases not matched to a gene: 8. CDR3 size: 16 residues. Germline CDR1 reads KGHDR; CDR2 reads SFDVKD. The CDR3 sequence: CATSAKETGHTGELFF. In DNA form, the CDR3 reads TGTGCCACCAGTGCAAAGGAGACAGGGCACACCGGGGAGCTGTTTTTT.

This clonotype was counted many times. The chain links TRBV20-1 to TRBJ2-1; D is possibly TRBD1 or TRBD2 (6 bases each). The ends were cut back, 6 bases at V and 5 bases at J, with 17 bases in the middle. CDR3 length: 14 residues. The germline gives CDR1 DFQATT, CDR2 SNEGSKA (reference sequence). CDR3 region: CSAKWGATNNEQFF. The CDR3 DNA reads TGCAGTGCAAAGTGGGGGGCGACGAACAATGAGCAGTTCTTC.

In this sample, this clonotype turned up many times. V and J are TRBV6-5 and TRBJ2-5, with D tentatively TRBD2 (6 bases). This CDR3 is built from 16 residues. The ends were cut back, 2 bases at V and 1 base at J, with 14 bases in the middle. CDR1 and CDR2 from the germline V gene are MNHEY and SVGAGI. CDR3 nucleotide sequence: TGTGCCAGCAGTTACGTAGCGGCAGGGACCCAAGAGACCCAGTACTTC. This gives the protein CASSYVAAGTQETQYF.

This clonotype came up a few times. The V gene is TRBV18, the J gene TRBJ1-5; tentatively, D is TRBD1 (5 bases). The CDR3 consists of 14 residues. Trimming took off 2 bases at V and 6 bases at J, with 11 bases between the two ends. Germline CDR1 is KGHSH and CDR2 is LQKENI. The CDR3 loop is CASSPGLGTQPQHF. Here the CDR3 DNA reads TGTGCCAGCTCACCAGGACTCGGGACTCAGCCCCAGCATTTT.

This clonotype showed up many times. The V call is TRBV11-2, the J call TRBJ2-5; TRBD1 agrees at 7 bases. The CDR3 has 15 residues. Germline assignment: CDR1 SGHAT and CDR2 FQNNGV. The V gene end was trimmed by 3 bases and the J gene end by 5 bases; junction bases not matched to a gene: 9. The chain's CDR3 is CASSFPLPGGETQYF. DNA for the CDR3: TGTGCCAGCAGCTTCCCCCTGCCAGGGGGTGAGACCCAGTACTTC.